This T cell receptor (beta chain) was sequenced during a study of blood T cells in healthy people across ages. The overall study: Every two T cells gave about one barcoded beta molecule via template switching.

It was with a sample-barcoded 5' primer and a J-beta primer mix that a second PCR of about 7 to 12 cycles was run. Each cDNA molecule was tagged by a template-switch adaptor that had 12 random nucleotides. MiXCR, applied by TCRdb to the 5' RACE reads, yields one record per CDR3 protein. The data contain more than 1,000,000 distinct CDR3 sequences, approximately 25% of them singletons. CDR3 length: 12 residues. V dropped 5 bases and J dropped 7; count of bases not matched to a gene: 6. Germline V gene data show CDR1 as DFQATT and CDR2 as SNEGSKA (reference sequence). Total RNA was extracted at no less than 5.5 micrograms per sample. Findings and limits, study-wide: Naive T cell percentage by flow cytometry tracked strongly with beta diversity.

As for this clonotype: Its antigen remains unidentified.

Separately, the same data were catalogued under a study of T cells of mothers and their children.

The sequencing sample was made of blood. This chain uses TRBV20-1 with TRBJ2-3; 7 bases fit TRBD2. This clonotype was sampled from a girl between 2 and 10 years old in good health. The CDR3 here is CSARPGGHTQYF. The CDR3 nucleotides are TGCAGTGCTCGACCGGGGGGACATACGCAGTATTTT.